The 24 T cell receptor beta chains presented below share a single source sample, sequenced in a study of T cell clonality in common variable immunodeficiency. Overall study findings and caveats: Common variable immunodeficiency TCR beta sequences reportedly had fewer deletions and N-nucleotide insertions.

Assay: immunoSEQ multiplex PCR; the TCRdb copy retains only in-frame clones and omits some. The specimen gives approximately 30,000 clones without singletons; the ten biggest hold more than 3.5%. For these TCRs, the target antigens are not known. Sequencing was performed on peripheral blood mononuclear cells. These receptors came from a human donor with common variable immunodeficiency.

Of note for this clone: Sequencing ends 3 residues short of the CDR3 end; the germline J gene provides the rest. The rearrangement links TRBV18 to TRBJ1-6; 9 bases fit TRBD1. This CDR3 comprises 15 residues. Germline V gene lookup returns CDR1 KGHSH and CDR2 LQKENI. Trimming cost V 3 bases and J 7 bases; bases outside gene matches: 4. The CDR3 here is CASSPMGQGNSPLHF. The sequenced part of the CDR3 DNA is TGTGCCAGCTCACCGATGGGACAGGGAAATTCACCC.

On this clone itself: The observed sequence ends 3 residues before the CDR3 terminus, with the missing tail filled in from the germline J gene. The chain links TRBV19 to TRBJ2-2; no firm D call. The CDR3 length is 12 residues. Germline CDR1 LNHDA, CDR2 SQIVND (reference sequence). V lost 2 bases, J lost 7 bases, and 5 bases lay in between. The CDR3 spells CASSIYGGELFF. The part of the CDR3 DNA that was read is TGTGCCAGTAGTATATACGGCGGGGAG.

Concerning this clone itself: The CDR3 goes on 3 residues after the read ends, and that part is filled in from the germline J gene. The chain carries TRBV11-3 and TRBJ2-2; 8 nucleotides align to TRBD1. Germline loops: CDR1 SGHNT, CDR2 YENEEA. This CDR3 spans 15 amino acids. After removal of 2 bases from V and 4 bases from J, the junction contained 3 bases not matched to a gene. CDR3 in amino acids: CASSLRDRPTGELFF. The covered CDR3 bases are TGTGCCAGCAGCTTACGGGACAGGCCCACCGGGGAG.

In this sample, this clone turned up a few times. The CDR3 loop reads CSASERASGGYEQYF. Partial CDR3 DNA: TGCAGTGCTAGCGAGCGGGCTAGCGGAGGGTACGAG. This sequence joins TRBV20-1 and TRBJ2-7; TRBD2 agrees at 7 bases. Read data end 3 residues before the CDR3 end; the end is taken from the germline J gene. Trimming removed 3 bases from V and 4 bases from J; junction bases left unmatched: 12. Germline loops: CDR1 DFQATT, CDR2 SNEGSKA (reference sequence). The CDR3 covers 15 residues.

At least ten counts were recorded for this clone. The read falls 3 residues short of the CDR3 end, and the missing part is taken from the germline J gene. The chain combines TRBV7-3 with TRBJ1-5, with no clear D. CDR1 is SGHTA, CDR2 FQGTGA, per germline. Trimming shortened V by 5 bases and J by 7 bases, and 18 bases separated the two germline ends. The CDR3 totals 15 residues. CDR3: CASSPGWPGKQPQHF. The CDR3 bases that were read are TGTGCCAGCAGCCCCGGGTGGCCCGGAAAGCAGCCC.

This clone was counted at least ten times. The read terminates 3 residues ahead of where the CDR3 ends, so the germline J gene completes it. This rearrangement joins TRBV7-2 to TRBJ2-1; 9 bases are shared with TRBD2. The trim removed 3 bases at V and 4 bases at J, leaving 4 bases unmatched. The CDR3 contains 15 residues. Germline V gene sequence: CDR1 SGHTA, CDR2 FQGNSA. CDR3 sequence: CASSLGGRVYNEQFF. The DNA read from the CDR3 is TGTGCCAGCAGCTTGGGCGGGAGGGTATACAATGAG.

By proportion, this clone is medium-sized. The read terminates 3 residues before the CDR3 end, so the remaining end is supplied by the germline J gene. The chain links TRBV6-2 or TRBV6-3 to TRBJ1-2; D perhaps matches TRBD1 (6 bases). The CDR3 totals 17 residues. Per germline, CDR1 MNHEY and CDR2 SVGEGT. This chain's CDR3 is CASSYSKGTEGQGRYTF. CDR3 DNA (partial): TGTGCCAGCAGTTACTCGAAGGGGACGGAGGGGCAGGGGAGG.

Only a few counts were recorded for this clone. The read terminates 3 residues before the CDR3 end, so the remaining end is supplied by the germline J gene. The V call is TRBV20-1, the J call TRBJ2-1, with a tentative D call TRBD1 (5 bases). From germline, CDR1 is DFQATT and CDR2 SNEGSKA (reference sequence). The CDR3 totals 11 residues. With 5 bases removed from V and 8 bases from J, the gap between germline ends came to 10 bases. CDR3 loop: CSAGQGDEQFF. CDR3 DNA (partial): TGCAGTGCTGGCCAAGGGGATGAG.

With regard to this clone: Coverage ceases 3 residues before the CDR3 finishes, and the germline J gene fills in the end. The rearrangement joins TRBV2 to TRBJ1-6; 9 nucleotides line up with TRBD1. J was trimmed by 7 bases and V by 5 bases; bases with no gene match: 3. The CDR3 is 14 amino acids. Germline values: CDR1 SNHLY, CDR2 FYNNEI. The part of the CDR3 DNA that was read is TGTGCCAGCAGTCAGGACAGGGGAAATTCACCC. It translates to CASSQDRGNSP. The CDR3 in its entirety is CASSQDRGNSPLHF.

This chain's CDR3 is CASSSGQGLWDEQYF. The sequenced part of the CDR3 DNA is TGTGCCAGCAGCTCGGGACAGGGGTTGTGGGACGAG. The V call is TRBV7-6, the J call TRBJ2-7, with TRBD1 matching over 10 bases. The sequence runs out 3 residues before the end of the CDR3; the remainder is reconstructed from the germline J gene. The CDR3 contains 15 residues. The V gene's germline CDR1 is SGHVS and CDR2 FNYEAQ. Trimming took 4 bases from V and 5 from J; bases not matched to a gene: 8.

On this clone: The CDR3 extends 3 residues past the end of the read, so its final part is completed from the germline J gene. This rearrangement joins TRBV7-6 to TRBJ2-3, with TRBD2 matching 7 bases. CDR1 and CDR2 (germline): SGHVS, FNYEAQ. Trimming cost V 1 base and J 6 bases; bases outside gene matches: 7. The CDR3 is 15 amino acids. Partial CDR3 DNA: TGTGCCAGCAGCTTAGGGTGGACTAGTAGCGATACG. Translation gives CASSLGWTSSDT. The full-length CDR3 reads as CASSLGWTSSDTQYF.

A word on this clone: The CDR3 end falls 3 residues outside the read, so it is completed with the germline J gene. The V call is TRBV20-1, the J call TRBJ1-2; a weak D match, TRBD1 (5 bases). The CDR3 runs to 16 residues. Germline lookup yields CDR1 DFQATT and CDR2 SNEGSKA (reference sequence). V shed 3 bases and J shed 7 bases, with 24 bases lying between them. CDR3 DNA, as far as it was read: TGCAGTGCTAGCCCGTCGGGCAGGGAATTTCGTGCTGGC. Translated: CSASPSGREFRAG. In full, the CDR3 reads CSASPSGREFRAGYTF.

This clone has at least ten counts. The read is 3 residues too short to cover the CDR3 end, so that end is filled in from the germline J gene. The chain links TRBV2 to TRBJ2-5, with TRBD1 as a possible D gene (5 bases). Per the germline V gene, CDR1 is SNHLY and CDR2 is FYNNEI. With 6 bases removed from V and 4 bases from J, the gap between germline ends came to 6 bases. The CDR3 has 11 residues. The CDR3 bases that were read are TGTGCCAGCAGCAGGGTAGAGACC. This encodes CASSRVET. The entire CDR3 sequence reads CASSRVETQYF. Variable domain in full (rest from reference TRBV2 and TRBJ2-5): EPEVTQTPSHQVTQMGQEVILRCVPISNHLYFYWYRQILGQKVEFLVSFYNNEISEKSEIFDDQFSVERPDGSNFTLKIRSTKLEDSAMYFCASSRVETQYFGPGTRLLVL.

This clone was recorded many times. The read gets to within 3 residues of the CDR3 end, and the germline J gene fills in the rest. V and J are TRBV20-1 and TRBJ1-6; 8 bases are shared with TRBD1. Germline trimming cut 6 bases from V and 2 bases from J; bases unmatched to any gene: 6. From germline, CDR1 is DFQATT and CDR2 SNEGSKA (reference sequence). This CDR3 spans 15 amino acids. The CDR3 region is CSASTGATYNSPLHF. CDR3 DNA, as far as it was read: TGCAGTGCCTCGACAGGGGCTACCTATAATTCACCC.

As for this clone: The CDR3 end is not reached by the read, which stops 3 residues before it; the germline J gene fills it in. The rearrangement uses TRBV2 and TRBJ2-7, with TRBD2 identical over 12 bases. Germline V CDR1 and CDR2: SNHLY, FYNNEI. This CDR3 region has 13 residues. Unmatched junction bases numbered 0, after V lost 6 bases and J lost 3 bases. CDR3 protein: CASRTSGSYEQYF. The part of the CDR3 DNA that was read is TGTGCCAGCAGGACTAGCGGGAGCTACGAG. Supplemented by reference TRBV2 and TRBJ2-7, the full variable domain reads EPEVTQTPSHQVTQMGQEVILRCVPISNHLYFYWYRQILGQKVEFLVSFYNNEISEKSEIFDDQFSVERPDGSNFTLKIRSTKLEDSAMYFCASRTSGSYEQYFGPGTRLTVT.

About this clone: The read falls 3 residues short of the CDR3 end, and the missing part is taken from the germline J gene. The chain joins TRBV19 to TRBJ1-1, with 12 positions matching TRBD1. Germline lookup yields CDR1 LNHDA and CDR2 SQIVND (reference sequence). The CDR3 sequence is 15 residues long. CDR3 sequence: CASIRSRDRGREAFF. The DNA read from the CDR3 is TGTGCCAGTATACGAAGCCGGGACAGGGGGCGGGAA. The full variable domain, in which reference TRBV19 and TRBJ1-1 provide the parts outside the CDR3, is DGGITQSPKYLFRKEGQNVTLSCEQNLNHDAMYWYRQDPGQGLRLIYYSQIVNDFQKGDIAEGYSVSREKKESFPLTVTSAQKNPTAFYLCASIRSRDRGREAFFGQGTRLTVV.

This clone is medium-sized within its sample. The missing CDR3 end, 3 residues past where the read stops, is filled in from the germline J gene. The chain uses TRBV5-5 and TRBJ1-1; weak D call: TRBD1 (5 bases). Deletions cut 0 bases from V and 2 bases from J, with 8 bases between. Germline loops: CDR1 SGHKS, CDR2 YYEKEE (reference sequence). The CDR3 length is 14 residues. The CDR3 sequence: CASSLAGGNTEAFF. The sequenced CDR3 bases are TGTGCCAGCAGCTTGGCGGGGGGAAACACTGAA.

On this clone itself: Coverage ceases 3 residues before the CDR3 finishes, and the germline J gene fills in the end. V is TRBV20-1 and J is TRBJ2-1, with 9 bases fitting TRBD2. V lost 1 base, J lost 4 bases, and 5 bases stayed unmatched. Germline values: CDR1 DFQATT, CDR2 SNEGSKA (reference sequence). CDR3 size: 15 residues. CDR3 DNA (partial): TGCAGTGCTAGAGGTGGTAGCGGGAGTTACAATGAG. Translated, it gives CSARGGSGSYNE. From start to end, the CDR3 is CSARGGSGSYNEQFF.

This clone was found a few times. The CDR3 is cut off 3 residues early in the read; its end comes from the germline J gene. The chain combines TRBV20-1 with TRBJ2-7, with D tentatively TRBD2 (6 bases). Trimming took 5 bases from V and 3 from J, leaving 17 bases between them. Germline V gene sequence: CDR1 DFQATT, CDR2 SNEGSKA (reference sequence). The CDR3 is 14 residues long. The part of the CDR3 DNA that was read is TGCAGTGCTCTGGTCGCCGCGCGGGGCTACGAG. Translated, it gives CSALVAARGYE. The CDR3 as a whole reads CSALVAARGYEQYF.

This clone was seen a handful of times. Coverage ceases 3 residues before the CDR3 finishes, and the germline J gene fills in the end. In the same sample, other DNA sequences code for this CDR3. The rearrangement joins TRBV18 to TRBJ1-5; weak D call: TRBD1 (6 bases). Deletions cut 5 bases from V and 6 bases from J, with 17 bases between. Germline V gene sequence: CDR1 KGHSH, CDR2 LQKENI. The CDR3 extends over 15 amino acids. CDR3 bases read: TGTGCCAGCTCAATCACACAGGGTACGGGTCAGCCC. It yields the protein CASSITQGTGQP. The whole CDR3 sequence reads CASSITQGTGQPQHF.

In regard to this clone: The read gets to within 3 residues of the CDR3 end, and the germline J gene fills in the rest. The V gene is TRBV20-1, the J gene TRBJ1-3; 7 bases line up with TRBD1. The V and J ends lost 0 bases and 2 bases, in that order; junction bases with no gene match: 10. This CDR3 contains 17 residues. The germline V gene encodes CDR1 DFQATT and CDR2 SNEGSKA (reference sequence). CDR3 region: CSARDPGQRVAGNTIYF. CDR3 DNA (partial): TGCAGTGCTAGAGACCCGGGACAGCGGGTGGCTGGAAACACC.

This clone has at least ten counts. The read stops 3 residues short of the end of the CDR3; the missing end is completed from the germline J gene. The V and J genes are TRBV5-1 and TRBJ1-2; 8 bases agree with TRBD1. The CDR3 spans 14 residues. Per the germline V gene, CDR1 is SGHRS and CDR2 is YFSETQ. Germline trimming cut 4 bases from V and 4 bases from J; bases unmatched to any gene: 6. The CDR3 region is CASSNGQGTYGYTF. CDR3 bases read: TGCGCCAGCAGCAACGGACAGGGAACCTATGGC.

This clone is large in the sample. The read ends 3 residues shy of where the CDR3 ends; the end is completed using the germline J gene. Other DNA sequences in the same sample also yield this CDR3. This chain links TRBV18 with TRBJ2-7; 9 nucleotides match TRBD1. The CDR3 has 13 amino acids. V lost 4 bases to trimming and J lost 5 bases; unmatched junction nucleotides: 3. Germline lookup yields CDR1 KGHSH and CDR2 LQKENI. The covered CDR3 bases are TGTGCCAGCTCACGGGACAGGGCCCACGAG. This translates into CASSRDRAHE. The whole CDR3 sequence is CASSRDRAHEQYF.

Of note for this clone: With the read ending 3 residues before the CDR3 end, the germline J gene is used to fill in that end. The rearrangement uses TRBV7-3 and TRBJ2-3; D is perhaps TRBD1 (6 bases). The germline V and J ends were trimmed by 5 bases and 1 base, with 16 bases remaining between them. The CDR3 has 16 amino acids. Germline V lookup: CDR1 SGHTA, CDR2 FQGTGA. The sequenced CDR3 bases are TGTGCCAGCAGCCCCACAGGGACCTATGGCACAGATACG. Amino acids: CASSPTGTYGTDT. The entire CDR3 protein is CASSPTGTYGTDTQYF.